This entry describes one T cell receptor (beta chain). This sample is part of a study of blood T cell repertoires in COVID-19. How the authors handled the data: Using reference gene primer amplification, nucleated cell counts were estimated. Measured with immunoSEQ multiplex PCR; TCRdb has only the in-frame clones, and not every one. V and J calls and clone size are those listed in that table; D and trimming were worked out from the DNA. The sample consists of approximately 120,000 clones, about 90% of them appearing once. Sequenced sample: peripheral blood. This clonotype was sampled from a man in his fifties with COVID-19, enrolled during active disease.

The CDR3 bases are TGTGCCAGCAGTCGGGGACTCTCTTCATCCTCCTACGAGCAGTACTTC. Protein: CASSRGLSSSSYEQYF. This chain connects TRBV27 to TRBJ2-7, with TRBD2 as a possible D gene (6 bases). The CDR3 is 16 amino acids. Trimming took off 5 bases at V and 0 bases at J, with 17 bases between the two ends. Germline CDR1 is MNHEY and CDR2 is SMNVEV (reference sequence).